The 30 T cell receptor beta chains in this list originate from one sample, sequenced in a study. TCRdb recomputed calls from the 5' RACE reads with MiXCR, one row per CDR3 protein. The sample lists fewer than 8,500 distinct CDR3 sequences; around 60% were seen once. Sequencing used tumor-infiltrating memory CD4+ T cells sorted from the breast tumor. Subset of the sample: memory CD4+ T cells, CD4+CD45RO+CD25-. These receptors were obtained from a female donor with breast cancer.

This chain connects TRBV5-1 to TRBJ1-2, with 7 bases aligning to TRBD1. With V trimmed by 1 base and J by 4 bases, 7 bases remained unmatched. Germline CDR1 SGHRS, CDR2 YFSETQ. The CDR3 length is 15 residues. CDR3 nucleotide sequence: TGCGCCAGCAGCTTGAGAGGGGGCAATACCTATGGCTACACCTTC. Translation gives CASSLRGGNTYGYTF.

Within the sample, this clonotype is large (0.1 to 1%). The V and J genes are TRBV5-1 and TRBJ2-7; either TRBD1 or TRBD2 may supply D (5 bases each). V lost 3 bases and J lost 3, with 10 bases in between. Germline loops: CDR1 SGHRS, CDR2 YFSETQ. The CDR3 consists of 13 residues. CDR3 DNA sequence: TGCGCCAGCAGCTCATCAGGGAGCTACGAGCAGTACTTC. Its protein is CASSSSGSYEQYF.

The chain uses TRBV12-3 or TRBV12-4 and TRBJ2-7, with 9 positions matching TRBD1. The CDR3 has 13 residues. Trimming took 3 bases from V and 11 from J; bases not matched to a gene: 8. CDR3 in amino acids: CASSLAQGADKYF. CDR3 nucleotides: TGTGCCAGCAGTTTGGCACAGGGGGCTGACAAGTACTTC.

The chain uses TRBV5-1 and TRBJ1-5; tentatively, D is TRBD1 (5 bases). The CDR3 covers 14 residues. The germline V gene has CDR1 SGHRS and CDR2 YFSETQ. V lost 0 bases and J 5 bases, leaving 9 bases between the germline ends. CDR3 DNA: TGCGCCAGCAGCTTGGGGACAAATGATCAGCCCCAGCATTTT. This sequence encodes CASSLGTNDQPQHF.

This clonotype was seen a handful of times. The CDR3 DNA reads as TGTGCCATTTCCGGGACTAGCGGCTACGAGCAGTACTTC. Residues: CAISGTSGYEQYF. The chain joins TRBV10-3 to TRBJ2-7; 11 bases line up with TRBD2. Trimming at V came to 9 bases and at J to 3 bases, leaving 4 bases not matched to a gene. CDR3 length equals 13 residues. The germline gives CDR1 ENHRY, CDR2 SYGVKD.

This clonotype was counted only a few times. The V call is TRBV20-1, the J call TRBJ2-3; no reliable D call. The germline CDR1 and CDR2 sequences are DFQATT and SNEGSKA (reference sequence). CDR3 length equals 11 residues. V lost 3 bases to trimming and J lost 6 bases, with 7 bases between them. The CDR3 bases are TGCAGTGCTAGCGAACGTGATACGCAGTATTTT. It codes for CSASERDTQYF.

The chain has TRBV2 and TRBJ2-5; 7 bases are shared with TRBD2. The CDR3 runs 15 residues. The J segment lost 5 bases and the V segment lost 2 bases, leaving 8 bases of the junction unmatched. Germline V gene lookup returns CDR1 SNHLY and CDR2 FYNNEI. The CDR3, as DNA: TGTGCCAGCAGTGAACAATCTGCGGGAGAGGAGACCCAGTACTTC. Encoded protein: CASSEQSAGEETQYF. Full variable domain (missing parts from reference TRBV2 and TRBJ2-5): EPEVTQTPSHQVTQMGQEVILRCVPISNHLYFYWYRQILGQKVEFLVSFYNNEISEKSEIFDDQFSVERPDGSNFTLKIRSTKLEDSAMYFCASSEQSAGEETQYFGPGTRLLVL.

This clonotype has a handful of counts. The chain combines TRBV20-1 with TRBJ2-5, with D maybe TRBD2 (6 bases). This CDR3 has 12 amino acids. The germline V gene has CDR1 DFQATT and CDR2 SNEGSKA (reference sequence). Between the trimmed V and J ends, which lost 2 bases and 5 bases, there was a span of 9 bases. The CDR3 loop is CSARMDYETQYF. CDR3 in DNA: TGCAGTGCTAGAATGGACTATGAGACCCAGTACTTC.

Notes on this clonotype: An end of the junction does not agree with germline; a read error may underlie this. V is TRBV6-6 and J is TRBJ1-5; D may be TRBD1 (5 bases). The CDR3 totals 17 residues. Germline CDR1 reads MNHNY; CDR2 reads SVGAGI (reference sequence). This CDR3 reads CSSSSSRTFPMDGPQHF. Here the CDR3 DNA reads TGTTCCAGCAGTTCATCTAGGACATTCCCCATGGATGGGCCCCAGCATTTT.

The J gene is TRBJ2-3, the V gene TRBV20-1; unclear D gene. This CDR3 spans 12 amino acids. Germline CDR1 DFQATT, CDR2 SNEGSKA (reference sequence). Trimming left V 1 base short and J 5 bases short, with 7 bases between. For the CDR3, the DNA is TGCAGTGCTAGAGTGTCCGGAGATACGCAGTATTTT. This translates into CSARVSGDTQYF.

V gene TRBV20-1 combines with J gene TRBJ2-5; 7 bases are a match to TRBD2. J lost 5 bases, V lost 7 bases, and 13 bases had no gene match. The CDR3 is 14 residues long. Germline CDR1 reads DFQATT; CDR2 reads SNEGSKA (reference sequence). The CDR3 DNA is TGCAGTGGGGGACGGCGGGAGACTTCTGAGACCCAGTACTTC. This sequence encodes CSGGRRETSETQYF.

This clonotype occurred a few times. This sequence joins TRBV10-3 and TRBJ2-7; 10 bases map to TRBD1. This CDR3 contains 14 residues. Germline trimming cut 10 bases from V and 2 bases from J; bases unmatched to any gene: 8. Germline loops: CDR1 ENHRY, CDR2 SYGVKD. CDR3 protein: CATLAGTGAYEQYF. In nucleotides, the CDR3 is TGTGCCACATTAGCCGGGACAGGGGCCTACGAGCAGTACTTC.

This chain connects TRBV7-3 to TRBJ2-1; no definite D call. The germline V and J ends were trimmed by 6 bases and 10 bases, with 16 bases remaining between them. Germline lookup yields CDR1 SGHTA and CDR2 FQGTGA. This CDR3 spans 13 amino acids. In nucleotides, the CDR3 is TGTGCCAGCAGGTTACCTTCTGGTGGGGAGCAGTTCTTC. Translating it yields CASRLPSGGEQFF.

Comment on this clonotype: Given a much more abundant clone one base away, this may be a read error. Here the CDR3 omits its conserved ending phenylalanine or tryptophan, so a read error is the likely source. Here the CDR3 DNA reads TGCGCCAGCAGCTCATCAGGGAGCTACGAGCAGTACCTC. Its protein product is CASSSSGSYEQYL. The rearrangement joins TRBV5-1 to TRBJ2-7; D may match TRBD1 or TRBD2 (5 bases each). V was trimmed by 3 bases and J by 3 bases, leaving 10 bases between them. This CDR3 is built from 13 residues. CDR1 and CDR2 from the germline V gene are SGHRS and YFSETQ.

The table lists this clonotype with a few counts. The chain employs TRBV20-1 and TRBJ1-1, with a tentative D call TRBD1 (6 bases). Germline values: CDR1 DFQATT, CDR2 SNEGSKA (reference sequence). The CDR3 contains 14 residues. V was cut by 3 bases and J by 0 bases, with 11 bases left in between. The CDR3 DNA follows: TGCAGTGCTAGGTTTAGGGGGATGAACACTGAAGCTTTCTTT. It yields the protein CSARFRGMNTEAFF.

The CDR3 is CASSFSGRNYEQYF. In nucleotides, the CDR3 is TGTGCCAGCAGCTTCTCAGGGAGGAATTACGAGCAGTACTTC. This sequence joins TRBV11-1 and TRBJ2-7; a possible D gene is TRBD2 (6 bases). This CDR3 contains 14 residues. CDR1 and CDR2 (germline): SGHAT, FQDESV (reference sequence). V was pared by 3 bases and J by 4 bases, with 13 bases between.

This clonotype was seen more than once but under ten times. CDR3 in amino acids: CASSERGTDSPLHF. In nucleotides, the CDR3 is TGCGCCAGCTCAGAAAGGGGCACTGATTCACCCCTCCACTTT. This chain uses TRBV5-1 with TRBJ1-6; D is perhaps TRBD1 (5 bases). The V gene's germline CDR1 is SGHRS and CDR2 YFSETQ. The length of the CDR3 is 14 residues. Trimming shortened V by 7 bases and J by 8 bases, and 16 bases separated the two germline ends.

A few counts support this clonotype. The chain uses TRBV7-9 and TRBJ2-1; D is perhaps TRBD1 or TRBD2 (5 bases each). V gave up 5 bases and J gave up 7 bases, with 15 bases separating them. The CDR3 contains 14 residues. Germline values: CDR1 SEHNR, CDR2 FQNEAQ (reference sequence). CDR3 bases: TGTGCCAGCAGCCATGATCGATGGGGGAATGAGCAGTTCTTC. It translates to CASSHDRWGNEQFF. The complete variable domain, with remaining parts taken from reference TRBV7-9 and TRBJ2-1, reads DTGVSQNPRHKITKRGQNVTFRCDPISEHNRLYWYRQTLGQGPEFLTYFQNEAQLEKSRLLSDRFSAERPKGSFSTLEIQRTEQGDSAMYLCASSHDRWGNEQFFGPGTRLTVL.

The chain recombines TRBV6-2 or TRBV6-3 with TRBJ2-3; TRBD1 might be the D (6 bases). CDR3 length equals 14 residues. Germline V gene data show CDR1 as MNHEY and CDR2 as SVGEGT. V was cut by 2 bases and J by 0 bases, with 6 bases left in between. CDR3 region: CASSYDRSTDTQYF. CDR3 nucleotide sequence: TGTGCCAGCAGTTACGACAGGAGCACAGATACGCAGTATTTT.

V and J are TRBV12-3 or TRBV12-4 and TRBJ2-3, with D possibly matching TRBD1 (6 bases). The CDR3 has 13 amino acids. With 7 bases removed from V and 3 bases from J, the gap between germline ends came to 11 bases. The CDR3 sequence is CASKRRGTDTQYF. CDR3 bases: TGTGCCAGCAAGCGTAGGGGGACAGATACGCAGTATTTT.

The chain is built from TRBV20-1 and TRBJ1-2; TRBD1 is a possible D gene (5 bases). This CDR3 comprises 14 residues. V lost 1 base and J lost 2, with 11 bases in between. CDR1 and CDR2 from the germline V gene are DFQATT and SNEGSKA (reference sequence). This chain's CDR3 is CSARGVQGNYGYTF. The CDR3 DNA sequence: TGCAGTGCTAGAGGGGTCCAGGGAAACTATGGCTACACCTTC.

CDR3 coding DNA: TGCAGTGCTTTAGCATCACAGTCCGGCTTTACCTTC. Translated, it gives CSALASQSGFTF. The genes are TRBV20-1 and TRBJ1-2, with D uncertain. The ends were cut back, 5 bases at V and 14 bases at J, with 21 bases in the middle. Germline values: CDR1 DFQATT, CDR2 SNEGSKA (reference sequence). The CDR3 sequence is 12 residues long.

CDR3 DNA: TGCGCCAGCAGCCCGGGACCTTGGGGGAATGAGCAGTTCTTC. Encoded protein: CASSPGPWGNEQFF. This chain connects TRBV4-1 to TRBJ2-1; D possibly uses TRBD1 or TRBD2 (5 bases each). V was trimmed by 4 bases and J by 7 bases, leaving 14 bases between them. Germline V gives CDR1 MGHRA, CDR2 YSYEKL. This CDR3 is built from 14 residues.

The table lists this clonotype with a few counts. This chain uses TRBV5-1 with TRBJ2-1; unclear D gene. Trimming removed 0 bases at V and 4 bases at J, with 5 bases between. The CDR3 totals 13 residues. Germline V CDR1 and CDR2: SGHRS, YFSETQ. CDR3 sequence: CASSLGEYNEQFF. CDR3 bases: TGCGCCAGCAGCTTGGGAGAATACAATGAGCAGTTCTTC. Full variable domain (missing parts from reference TRBV5-1 and TRBJ2-1): KAGVTQTPRYLIKTRGQQVTLSCSPISGHRSVSWYQQTPGQGLQFLFEYFSETQRNKGNFPGRFSGRQFSNSRSEMNVSTLELGDSALYLCASSLGEYNEQFFGPGTRLTVL.

The chain recombines TRBV6-1 with TRBJ2-7; 12 bases map to TRBD2. The ends lost 7 bases at V and 3 bases at J; junction bases unmatched: 13. CDR3 length: 17 amino acids. CDR1 is MNHNS, CDR2 SASEGT, per germline. CDR3 residues: CASTRSRLAGDHYEQYF. Written as DNA, the CDR3 is TGTGCCAGCACGAGATCAAGACTAGCGGGAGACCACTACGAGCAGTACTTC.

V gene TRBV5-1 combines with J gene TRBJ2-1, with D possibly being TRBD2 (6 bases). The ends were cut back, 6 bases at V and 5 bases at J, with 18 bases in the middle. This CDR3 spans 15 amino acids. Germline loops: CDR1 SGHRS, CDR2 YFSETQ. This chain's CDR3 is CASNERAGSDNEQFF. The CDR3, as DNA: TGCGCCAGCAATGAGAGGGCGGGGTCGGACAATGAGCAGTTCTTC. The whole variable domain, filled in from reference TRBV5-1 and TRBJ2-1, reads KAGVTQTPRYLIKTRGQQVTLSCSPISGHRSVSWYQQTPGQGLQFLFEYFSETQRNKGNFPGRFSGRQFSNSRSEMNVSTLELGDSALYLCASNERAGSDNEQFFGPGTRLTVL.

V is TRBV20-1 and J is TRBJ2-4, with 10 positions matching TRBD1. The germline V gene encodes CDR1 DFQATT and CDR2 SNEGSKA (reference sequence). J lost 9 bases, V lost 2 bases, and 4 bases had no gene match. The CDR3 has 13 amino acids. The CDR3 sequence: CSARRDRGSIQYF. The CDR3 nucleotides read TGCAGTGCTAGACGGGACAGGGGAAGCATTCAGTACTTC.

The V and J genes are TRBV29-1 and TRBJ2-3, with D possibly being TRBD1 (6 bases). Germline loops: CDR1 SQVTM, CDR2 ANQGSEA. The CDR3 loop spans 12 amino acids. The ends were cut back, 6 bases at V and 7 bases at J, with 14 bases in the middle. CDR3 DNA sequence: TGCAGCGTCGATACAGGGTCGCATACGCAGTATTTT. Translating gives CSVDTGSHTQYF.

This chain's CDR3 is CASSLDWDSSYEQYF. CDR3 sequence (DNA): TGCGCCAGCAGCTTGGATTGGGACAGTTCCTACGAGCAGTACTTC. This chain connects TRBV5-1 to TRBJ2-7; 7 bases fit TRBD1. V gave up 0 bases and J gave up 1 base; unmatched junction bases: 4. Germline CDR1 reads SGHRS; CDR2 reads YFSETQ. The CDR3 is 15 amino acids.

This chain joins TRBV12-3 or TRBV12-4 and TRBJ2-7; 7 positions match TRBD1. With V trimmed by 6 bases and J by 6 bases, 8 bases remained unmatched. This CDR3 has 13 amino acids. The CDR3 DNA reads TGTGCCAGCAGCTATAGAGACAGGGTCGAGCAGTACTTC. Its translation is CASSYRDRVEQYF.